Below, one T cell receptor beta chain is given with its context. Its antigen is not identified. Trimming pared 6 bases from V and 3 bases from J, leaving 15 bases between. The V gene's germline CDR1 is MNHEY and CDR2 SMNVEV (reference sequence). The CDR3 totals 14 residues. Amplification used 60 Vbeta primers and 13 Jbeta primers. Clones were read by immunoSEQ multiplex PCR, and TCRdb kept only the in-frame ones, dropping some. The sample includes 150,000 to 200,000 clones, approximately 67% of them seen just once. This record belongs to a study of cytomegalovirus exposure and HLA in healthy donors. Broader study findings: V- and J-gene trimming of TCR beta was linked (in a later analysis) to a missense DCLRE1C variant.

The sequence came from a woman aged 18-35 years in good health and CMV-seropositive. The chain carries TRBV27 and TRBJ2-7; possible D gene TRBD2, 6 bases. Sequenced: PBMCs. CDR3 coding DNA: TGTGCCAGCAGCCACAGACTAGGGCTCTACGAGCAGTACTTC. This translates into CASSHRLGLYEQYF.